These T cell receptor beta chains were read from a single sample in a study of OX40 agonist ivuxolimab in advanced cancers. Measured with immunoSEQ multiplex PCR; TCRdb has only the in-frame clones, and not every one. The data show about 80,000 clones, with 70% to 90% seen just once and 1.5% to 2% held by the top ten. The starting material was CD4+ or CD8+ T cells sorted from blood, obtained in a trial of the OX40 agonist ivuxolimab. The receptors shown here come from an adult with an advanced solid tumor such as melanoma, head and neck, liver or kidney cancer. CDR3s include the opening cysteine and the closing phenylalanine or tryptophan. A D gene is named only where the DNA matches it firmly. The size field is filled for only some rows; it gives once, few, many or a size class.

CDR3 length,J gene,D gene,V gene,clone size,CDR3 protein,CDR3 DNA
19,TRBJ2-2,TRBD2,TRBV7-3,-,CASSLKGLAGVVNTGELFF,TGTGCCAGCAGCTTAAAGGGACTAGCGGGGGTCGTGAACACCGGGGAGCTGTTTTTT
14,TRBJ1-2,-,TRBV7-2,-,CASSLIDVNYGYTF,TGTGCCAGCAGCTTAATCGACGTTAACTATGGCTACACCTTC
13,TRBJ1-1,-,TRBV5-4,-,CACFRGTDTEAFF,TGTGCCTGTTTCCGGGGCACGGACACTGAAGCTTTCTTT
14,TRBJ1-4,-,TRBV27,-,CASSSWAGDEKLFF,TGTGCCAGCAGTTCCTGGGCAGGGGATGAAAAACTGTTTTTT
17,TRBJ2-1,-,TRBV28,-,CASNQPRDPRTKDEQFF,TGTGCCAGCAACCAGCCCCGGGACCCTAGAACCAAGGATGAGCAGTTCTTC
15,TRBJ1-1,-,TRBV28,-,CASSRPTRSVDEAFF,TGTGCCAGCAGTCGACCTACACGTTCGGTAGATGAAGCTTTCTTT
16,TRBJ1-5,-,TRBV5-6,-,CASSLAGGPDSQPQHF,TGTGCCAGCAGCTTGGCCGGAGGACCGGATTCTCAGCCCCAGCATTTT
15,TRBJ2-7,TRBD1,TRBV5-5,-,CASSLATGFRYEQYF,TGTGCCAGCAGCTTGGCGACAGGGTTTCGCTACGAGCAGTACTTC
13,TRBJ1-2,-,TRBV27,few,CASSFGRGYGYTF,TGTGCCAGCAGTTTCGGCAGGGGATATGGCTACACCTTC
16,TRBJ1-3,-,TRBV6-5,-,CASSYQRGGSGNTIYF,TGTGCCAGCAGTTACCAAAGGGGGGGGTCTGGAAACACCATATATTTT